The 12 T cell receptor beta chains reported below all come from one sample, sequenced in a study of T-cell reconstitution after alpha-beta-depleted transplantation in children. Unique molecular identifiers were incorporated when the TCRbeta library was constructed. MiXCR was run by TCRdb on the PCR reads, yielding one entry per CDR3 protein. The repertoire holds a few hundred thousand distinct CDR3 sequences, with roughly 20% as singletons. Sequenced here: PBMCs from the stem cell graft donor, sampled from the stem cell graft. The receptor set was obtained from a human donor who donated a stem cell graft to a child with acute myeloid leukemia.

The V and J genes are TRBV20-1 and TRBJ2-4, with TRBD2 matching 9 bases. The CDR3 loop spans 15 amino acids. Looked up from germline, CDR1 is DFQATT and CDR2 is SNEGSKA (reference sequence). J lost 8 bases, V lost 2 bases, and 10 bases had no gene match. As DNA, the CDR3 is TGCAGTGCTAGACCACCTAGCGGGATTCGGGACATTCAGTACTTC. This codes for CSARPPSGIRDIQYF.

This chain links TRBV10-2 with TRBJ1-2; D gene ambiguous. Germline values: CDR1 WSHSY, CDR2 SAAADI. The CDR3 spans 14 residues. Trimming removed 5 bases from V and 4 bases from J, with 14 bases in between. CDR3 coding DNA: TGCGCCAGCAGTAGCGACCCCGGCGGCTATGGCTACACCTTC. Its translation: CASSSDPGGYGYTF.

This clonotype showed up many times. The J gene is TRBJ2-2, the V gene TRBV2; D is possibly TRBD2 (6 bases). The CDR3 totals 14 residues. Germline V gene lookup returns CDR1 SNHLY and CDR2 FYNNEI. Trimming stripped 8 bases from V and 1 base from J, with 11 bases between. The CDR3 protein is CASQARENTGELFF. In nucleotides, the CDR3 is TGTGCCAGCCAAGCGCGGGAGAACACCGGGGAGCTGTTTTTT.

This clonotype was seen just once. The chain couples TRBV4-1 to TRBJ2-1, with D possibly being TRBD2 (7 bases). The CDR3 covers 18 residues. CDR1 MGHRA and CDR2 YSYEKL come from the germline V gene. Trimming removed 1 base at V and 0 bases at J, with 16 bases between. The CDR3 sequence is CASSQVGGAGVSYNEQFF. CDR3 nucleotides: TGCGCCAGCAGCCAAGTGGGGGGGGCAGGGGTCTCCTACAATGAGCAGTTCTTC.

This clonotype was counted ten times or more. V gene TRBV6-5 combines with J gene TRBJ2-1; the D gene is possibly TRBD2 (6 bases). CDR1 is MNHEY and CDR2 is SVGAGI in the germline V gene. This CDR3 is built from 14 residues. Between the trimmed V and J ends, which lost 2 bases and 7 bases, there was a span of 12 bases. This chain's CDR3 is CASSYLNRENEQFF. In DNA, the CDR3 is TGTGCCAGCAGTTACCTAAATCGGGAGAATGAGCAGTTCTTC.

V gene TRBV28 combines with J gene TRBJ2-7; 7 bases line up with TRBD2. CDR1 and CDR2 (germline): MDHEN, SYDVKM. This CDR3 is 15 amino acids long. V shed 3 bases and J 3 bases; nucleotides not matched to a gene: 8. Written as DNA, the CDR3 is TGTGCCAGCAGTTTTGGTCGGGCGGGAGACTACGAGCAGTACTTC. It is translated as CASSFGRAGDYEQYF.

In this sample, this clonotype turned up once. A much larger clone differs by one base, so this may be a read error. The CDR3 end shows no conserved phenylalanine or tryptophan, and so a read error is likely. The V gene is TRBV20-1, the J gene TRBJ1-1, with a possible D match to TRBD1 (6 bases). The CDR3 is 14 residues long. V lost 5 bases and J lost 4, with 17 bases in between. CDR1 and CDR2 (germline): DFQATT, SNEGSKA (reference sequence). CDR3 sequence reads: CSASIGGRSTEAFS. The CDR3 DNA sequence: TGCAGTGCTTCGATAGGGGGTCGGAGCACTGAAGCTTTCTCT.

In this sample, this clonotype turned up many times. The chain joins TRBV10-3 to TRBJ2-3; 10 bases map to TRBD2. V was pared by 6 bases and J by 0 bases, with 6 bases of the junction left unmatched. This CDR3 comprises 16 residues. Germline CDR1 is ENHRY and CDR2 is SYGVKD. Here the CDR3 DNA reads TGTGCCATCAGACCGACTAGCGGGCCAAGCACAGATACGCAGTATTTT. It specifies CAIRPTSGPSTDTQYF.

This sequence joins TRBV2 and TRBJ2-1; D gene unclear. Germline assignment: CDR1 SNHLY and CDR2 FYNNEI. Trimming took off 4 bases at V and 4 bases at J, with 14 bases between the two ends. The CDR3 is made up of 15 amino acids. The CDR3 DNA reads TGTGCCAGCAGTGGGGCCCCTCTGAATTACAATGAGCAGTTCTTC. Translation: CASSGAPLNYNEQFF. Full variable domain (missing parts from reference TRBV2 and TRBJ2-1): EPEVTQTPSHQVTQMGQEVILRCVPISNHLYFYWYRQILGQKVEFLVSFYNNEISEKSEIFDDQFSVERPDGSNFTLKIRSTKLEDSAMYFCASSGAPLNYNEQFFGPGTRLTVL.

This clonotype showed up many times. The V call is TRBV29-1, the J call TRBJ2-7; TRBD2 agrees at 13 bases. Trimming removed 6 bases from V and 5 bases from J; junction bases left unmatched: 4. Germline CDR1 is SQVTM and CDR2 is ANQGSEA. The CDR3 is made up of 13 amino acids. The CDR3 nucleotides read TGCAGCGTGCGGACTAGCGGGAGTCACGAGCAGTACTTC. Its translation is CSVRTSGSHEQYF.

This clonotype was detected ten times or more. V usage is TRBV20-1 and J usage is TRBJ1-6; 7 bases are a match to TRBD1. The germline CDR1 and CDR2 sequences are DFQATT and SNEGSKA (reference sequence). J gave up 9 bases and V 2 bases, and 10 bases lay outside the gene matches. The CDR3 consists of 15 residues. CDR3 sequence: CSARKGWDSRSPLHF. The CDR3 coding sequence is TGCAGTGCTAGAAAAGGGTGGGACAGCCGTTCACCCCTCCACTTT.

The chain is built from TRBV7-6 and TRBJ2-1; 11 bases line up with TRBD2. The CDR3 is 17 residues long. V lost 5 bases to trimming and J lost 8 bases; unmatched junction nucleotides: 14. The germline V gene has CDR1 SGHVS and CDR2 FNYEAQ. CDR3 bases: TGTGCCAGCAGCACGCCCATAGCGGGAGGGCTTCCGGATGAGCAGTTCTTC. Protein product: CASSTPIAGGLPDEQFF.